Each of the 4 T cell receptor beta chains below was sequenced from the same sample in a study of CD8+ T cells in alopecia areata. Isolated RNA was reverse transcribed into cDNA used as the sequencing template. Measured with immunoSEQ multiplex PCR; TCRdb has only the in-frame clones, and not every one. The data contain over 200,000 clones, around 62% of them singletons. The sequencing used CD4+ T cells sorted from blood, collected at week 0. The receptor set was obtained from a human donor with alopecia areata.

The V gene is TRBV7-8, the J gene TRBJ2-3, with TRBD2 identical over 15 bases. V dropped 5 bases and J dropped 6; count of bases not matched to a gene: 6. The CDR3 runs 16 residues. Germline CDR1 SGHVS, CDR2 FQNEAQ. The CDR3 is CASSPGLAGGRDTQYF. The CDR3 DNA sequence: TGTGCCAGCAGCCCGGGACTAGCGGGGGGTCGGGATACGCAGTATTTT.

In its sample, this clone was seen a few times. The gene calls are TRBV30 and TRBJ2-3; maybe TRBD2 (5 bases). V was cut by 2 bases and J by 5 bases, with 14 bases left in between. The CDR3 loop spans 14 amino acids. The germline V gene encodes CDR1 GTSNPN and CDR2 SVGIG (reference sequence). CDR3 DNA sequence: TGTGCCTGGAGTAGAGGGAGAGGGATAGATACGCAGTATTTT. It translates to CAWSRGRGIDTQYF.

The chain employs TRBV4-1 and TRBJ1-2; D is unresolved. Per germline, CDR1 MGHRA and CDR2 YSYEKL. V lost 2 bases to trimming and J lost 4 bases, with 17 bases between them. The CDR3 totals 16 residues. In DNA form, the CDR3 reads TGCGCCAGCAGCCAATACCCTAAGGATTTACCCTATGGCTACACCTTC. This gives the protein CASSQYPKDLPYGYTF.

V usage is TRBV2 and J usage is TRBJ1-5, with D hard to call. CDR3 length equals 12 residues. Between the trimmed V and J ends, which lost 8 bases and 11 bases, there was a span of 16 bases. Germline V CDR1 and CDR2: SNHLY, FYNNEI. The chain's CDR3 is CASGHGAGSQHF. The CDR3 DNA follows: TGTGCCAGCGGGCACGGCGCGGGATCCCAGCATTTT.